The present entry profiles one TCR beta chain with its context. Antigen specificity is unknown. Run at survey level, the immunoSEQ assay was version v3.0. This table comes from immunoSEQ multiplex PCR, and its TCRdb copy is limited to in-frame clones, with some not included. The profile shows some 15,000 clones, approximately 71% of them singletons. The sample comes from a study of long-term antiretroviral therapy in people with HIV. Regarding the study as a whole: The ART regimens used between about 2003 and 2018 may be less effective than current ones.

Germline V CDR1 and CDR2: SGHKS, YYEKEE (reference sequence). Unmatched junction bases numbered 10, after V lost 4 bases and J lost 5 bases. The CDR3 spans 16 residues. The rearrangement links TRBV5-5 to TRBJ2-5, with TRBD2 matching over 11 bases. Sample: unsorted PBMCs, taken 0.5 years before starting antiretroviral therapy. This receptor was taken from a woman aged 40 to 55 with HIV. Written as DNA, the CDR3 is TGTGCCAGCAGCCCTAGGGGCCTAGCGGGGGGTGAGACCCAGTACTTC. Protein sequence: CASSPRGLAGGETQYF. The whole variable domain, remainder taken from reference TRBV5-5 and TRBJ2-5, is DAGVTQSPTHLIKTRGQQVTLRCSPISGHKSVSWYQQVLGQGPQFIFQYYEKEERGRGNFPDRFSARQFPNYSSELNVNALLLGDSALYLCASSPRGLAGGETQYFGPGTRLLVL.